The 21 T cell receptor beta chains below all came from one sample that was sequenced in a study of spatial heterogeneity in lung cancer. Each CDR3 protein is one row after TCRdb ran MiXCR on the 5' RACE reads. This sample has roughly 11,000 distinct CDR3 sequences, with roughly 3.9% found just once. Time point in this sample: sample taken at primary tumor resection. Tumor, nontumor lung or frozen PBMC supplied whole RNA that was sequenced unsorted. The input for sequencing was normal lung tissue next to the tumor, taken at surgery. The origin of the receptors is a male donor with early-stage non-small cell lung cancer.

This clonotype is labeled as medium-sized. The library was designed around alpha chains, so this beta chain is a stray read whose abundance carries little weight. The V and J genes are TRBV20-1 and TRBJ1-4, with D uncertain. The CDR3 extends over 14 amino acids. V dropped 4 bases and J dropped 6 bases, with 15 bases sitting between them. Per germline, CDR1 DFQATT and CDR2 SNEGSKA (reference sequence). CDR3 coding DNA: TGCAGTGCTACCCCGATGGGGTCGGATGAAAAACTGTTTTTT. Protein product: CSATPMGSDEKLFF.

This clonotype was counted many times. The junction departs from germline at one end; a sequencing error may be responsible. Within a library made for alpha chains, this beta chain is off target, and its count is uninformative. The chain recombines TRBV7-7 with TRBJ2-5; 8 positions match TRBD2. This CDR3 is 16 amino acids long. CDR1 SSHAT and CDR2 FNYEAQ come from the germline V gene (reference sequence). The CDR3 loop reads CASSLAGTRRVETQYF. CDR3 bases: TGTGCTAGCAGCTTAGCCGGGACTAGACGAGTAGAGACCCAGTACTTC.

Sample share makes this clonotype medium-sized. Little can be read into the size of this beta chain, an off-target read in a library designed for alpha chains. CDR3 nucleotide sequence: TGTGCCAGCAGTTTTTTGGCGGGCACAGATACGCAGTATTTT. Translation gives CASSFLAGTDTQYF. The chain couples TRBV28 to TRBJ2-3; D is undetermined. The V end was cut by 3 bases, the J end by 1 base, with 8 bases between. This CDR3 has 14 residues. Germline CDR1 reads MDHEN; CDR2 reads SYDVKM.

The table lists this clonotype with a few counts. Because this beta chain is a stray read in a library intended to capture alpha chains, its abundance should not be given much weight. V gene TRBV4-2 combines with J gene TRBJ2-3; 8 positions match TRBD2. There are 19 residues in the CDR3. Germline-derived CDR1 and CDR2 are LGHNA and YNFKEQ. With V trimmed by 1 base and J by 3 bases, 15 bases remained unmatched. CDR3 nucleotides: TGTGCCAGCAGCCAAGGATCCAAGGGTGGTAGCGGGATAACAGATACGCAGTATTTT. This sequence encodes CASSQGSKGGSGITDTQYF.

Ten or more counts support this clonotype. For a library built for alpha chains, this beta chain is a stray read; little rests on its size. This rearrangement joins TRBV27 to TRBJ1-3; D is uncertain. CDR1 and CDR2 (germline): MNHEY, SMNVEV (reference sequence). This CDR3 region has 15 residues. With 5 bases removed from V and 0 bases from J, the gap between germline ends came to 11 bases. CDR3 loop: CASSQVGLSGNTIYF. Here the CDR3 DNA reads TGTGCCAGCAGTCAAGTGGGCCTCTCTGGAAACACCATATATTTT.

This clonotype was seen repeatedly, ten times or more. This beta chain turned up in a library designed for alpha chains; as an off-target read, its abundance says little. The V and J genes are TRBV9 and TRBJ2-1; 8 bases are a match to TRBD2. CDR1 and CDR2 from the germline V gene are SGDLS and YYNGEE. CDR3 length: 13 amino acids. The V segment lost 3 bases and the J segment 10 bases; nucleotides outside the gene matches: 6. CDR3 DNA sequence: TGTGCCAGCAGCGGAACACTAGCGGCAGAGCAGTTCTTC. Protein sequence: CASSGTLAAEQFF. The whole variable domain, remainder taken from reference TRBV9 and TRBJ2-1, is DSGVTQTPKHLITATGQRVTLRCSPRSGDLSVYWYQQSLDQGLQFLIQYYNGEERAKGNILERFSAQQFPDLHSELNLSSLELGDSALYFCASSGTLAAEQFFGPGTRLTVL.

Regarding this clonotype: This beta chain turned up in a library designed for alpha chains; as an off-target read, its abundance says little. The chain employs TRBV7-2 and TRBJ2-2; 9 bases map to TRBD2. The CDR3 is 14 residues long. Germline CDR1 is SGHTA and CDR2 is FQGNSA. Unmatched junction bases numbered 5, after V lost 5 bases and J lost 7 bases. CDR3 bases: TGTGCCAGCAGCGCGCTAGCGGGAATCGGGGAGCTGTTTTTT. It is translated as CASSALAGIGELFF.

This clonotype occurred many times. This beta chain was picked up by a library intended for alpha chains and is off target, so its count carries little meaning. This sequence joins TRBV5-8 and TRBJ2-1; D remains unclear. CDR3 length: 15 amino acids. Germline V gene sequence: CDR1 SGHTS, CDR2 YDEGEE. The V gene lost 9 bases and the J gene lost 0 bases, with 16 bases spanning the gap. The CDR3 DNA sequence: TGTGCCACCCTCCGGACGGCCAGCTCCTACAATGAGCAGTTCTTC. Residues: CATLRTASSYNEQFF.

By its share, this clonotype is medium-sized. With the library built for alpha chains, this beta chain is off target and its frequency is not meaningful. The rearrangement links TRBV7-8 to TRBJ1-2; D is uncertain. Trimming left V 1 base short and J 2 bases short, with 5 bases between. The CDR3 sequence is 13 residues long. Looked up from germline, CDR1 is SGHVS and CDR2 is FQNEAQ. CDR3 sequence: CASSLGGNYGYTF. In nucleotides, the CDR3 is TGTGCCAGCAGCTTAGGGGGAAACTATGGCTACACCTTC.

This clonotype occurred many times. This beta chain is a stray sequence in a library constructed for alpha chains; its clone size is not meaningful. The genes are TRBV18 and TRBJ2-7; 7 bases fit TRBD1. CDR3 size: 13 residues. CDR1 KGHSH and CDR2 LQKENI come from the germline V gene. Losses at the gene ends were 1 base for V and 6 bases for J; bases not matched to a gene: 3. CDR3 bases: TGTGCCAGCTCACCACTGAGGGGGCCCGAGCAGTACTTC. As protein: CASSPLRGPEQYF.

This clonotype occurred many times. Because this beta chain is a stray read in a library intended to capture alpha chains, its abundance should not be given much weight. The CDR3 nucleotides read TGTGCCAGCAGTTACTCGGGCGGGGTCGGCTACGAGCAGTACTTC. Protein product: CASSYSGGVGYEQYF. V gene TRBV6-6 combines with J gene TRBJ2-7; D perhaps matches TRBD2 (6 bases). This CDR3 has 15 amino acids. Germline CDR1 is MNHNY and CDR2 is SVGAGI (reference sequence). V lost 0 bases and J 3 bases, leaving 12 bases between the germline ends.

This clonotype occurred many times. Little can be read into the size of this beta chain, an off-target read in a library designed for alpha chains. The chain uses TRBV27 and TRBJ1-5, with D uncertain. This CDR3 is 13 amino acids long. V was shortened by 6 bases and J by 4 bases, with 10 bases between the two germline ends. Germline assignment: CDR1 MNHEY and CDR2 SMNVEV (reference sequence). The CDR3 region is CASRPTGNQPQHF. The DNA of the CDR3 is TGTGCCAGCAGACCGACGGGGAATCAGCCCCAGCATTTT.

This clonotype has a handful of counts. This beta chain lies outside the target of a library built for alpha chains; its clone size means little. J is TRBJ2-2 and V is TRBV19; D unresolved. Germline V gives CDR1 LNHDA, CDR2 SQIVND (reference sequence). Trimming pared 6 bases from V and 6 bases from J, leaving 8 bases between. This CDR3 is built from 12 residues. CDR3 bases: TGTGCCAGTAGGGATGGGTCCGGGGAGCTGTTTTTT. This gives the protein CASRDGSGELFF.

By share, this clonotype ranks as medium-sized. Little can be read into the size of this beta chain, an off-target read in a library designed for alpha chains. This chain joins TRBV29-1 and TRBJ2-2; TRBD1 matches 10 bases. The CDR3 loop spans 16 amino acids. CDR1 is SQVTM, CDR2 ANQGSEA, per germline. V was pared by 7 bases and J by 2 bases, with 10 bases of the junction left unmatched. In DNA form, the CDR3 reads TGCAGCGCAACCCGGGACAGGGGCCTTAACACCGGGGAGCTGTTTTTT. It is translated as CSATRDRGLNTGELFF.

In its sample, this clonotype was seen many times. Within a library made for alpha chains, this beta chain is off target, and its count is uninformative. The chain couples TRBV4-2 to TRBJ2-1; perhaps TRBD2 as D (6 bases). Deletions cut 1 base from V and 7 bases from J, with 14 bases between. This CDR3 comprises 15 residues. CDR1 is LGHNA, CDR2 YNFKEQ, per germline. CDR3 sequence reads: CASSQAGGGRNEQFF. Here the CDR3 DNA reads TGTGCCAGCAGCCAAGCGGGCGGAGGGCGGAATGAGCAGTTCTTC.

This clonotype has a count of ten or more. This beta chain came through as a stray read in a library set up for alpha chains, and its size says little. The J gene is TRBJ1-1, the V gene TRBV7-9, with no clear D. Germline V gene sequence: CDR1 SEHNR, CDR2 FQNEAQ (reference sequence). V was clipped by 5 bases and J by 8 bases, with 9 bases between them. The CDR3 totals 11 residues. DNA of the CDR3: TGTGCCAGCAGCGACGCTCGAGAAGCTTTCTTT. Its protein product is CASSDAREAFF.

This clonotype is medium-sized (0.01 to 0.1%) within its sample. This beta chain is a stray read from a library made for alpha chains; its abundance is not meaningful. The CDR3 coding sequence is TGTGCCAGCAGCTCATTCCTAGGGAACACTGAAGCTTTCTTT. It yields the protein CASSSFLGNTEAFF. This chain uses TRBV11-2 with TRBJ1-1; no firm D call. The CDR3 consists of 14 residues. Germline loops: CDR1 SGHAT, CDR2 FQNNGV. The germline V and J ends were trimmed by 4 bases and 1 base, with 10 bases remaining between them.

By sample fraction, this clonotype is medium-sized (0.01 to 0.1%). A library prepared for alpha chains yielded this beta chain as an off-target read; its size is of little meaning. The chain uses TRBV20-1 and TRBJ1-1; no clear D. This CDR3 is built from 11 residues. The ends were cut back, 6 bases at V and 6 bases at J, with 11 bases in the middle. From germline, CDR1 is DFQATT and CDR2 SNEGSKA (reference sequence). CDR3 bases: TGCAGTGCACCGGACTTGTCTGAAGCTTTCTTT. Its translation is CSAPDLSEAFF.

This clonotype appeared many times. Because this beta chain is a stray read in a library intended to capture alpha chains, its abundance should not be given much weight. This rearrangement joins TRBV30 to TRBJ2-7; 7 nucleotides agree with TRBD2. Germline CDR1 GTSNPN, CDR2 SVGIG (reference sequence). After removal of 0 bases from V and 2 bases from J, the junction contained 4 bases not matched to a gene. The CDR3 runs to 14 residues. The DNA for the CDR3 is TGTGCCTGGAGTGTAGGAGCGGGACCCTACGAGCAGTACTTC. This translates into CAWSVGAGPYEQYF.

About this clonotype: The size of this beta chain means little, since it is a stray read in a library made for alpha chains. The chain has TRBV29-1 and TRBJ2-3; D is possibly TRBD2 (5 bases). Germline V gene data show CDR1 as SQVTM and CDR2 as ANQGSEA. V lost 3 bases and J 3 bases, leaving 13 bases between the germline ends. This CDR3 spans 14 amino acids. CDR3 protein: CSVEPGLRTDTQYF. The CDR3 nucleotides read TGCAGCGTTGAGCCCGGACTCAGAACAGATACGCAGTATTTT.

This clonotype was seen at least ten times. This beta chain is off target for a library built for alpha chains, so its abundance means little. The chain links TRBV6-2 or TRBV6-3 to TRBJ2-2; 8 nucleotides line up with TRBD2. The CDR3 totals 15 residues. Germline CDR1 is MNHEY and CDR2 is SVGEGT. V was pared by 6 bases and J by 3 bases, with 6 bases of the junction left unmatched. The CDR3 DNA reads TGTGCCAGCAGGGAGAGCGGGGGTCACACCGGGGAGCTGTTTTTT. Amino acids: CASRESGGHTGELFF.